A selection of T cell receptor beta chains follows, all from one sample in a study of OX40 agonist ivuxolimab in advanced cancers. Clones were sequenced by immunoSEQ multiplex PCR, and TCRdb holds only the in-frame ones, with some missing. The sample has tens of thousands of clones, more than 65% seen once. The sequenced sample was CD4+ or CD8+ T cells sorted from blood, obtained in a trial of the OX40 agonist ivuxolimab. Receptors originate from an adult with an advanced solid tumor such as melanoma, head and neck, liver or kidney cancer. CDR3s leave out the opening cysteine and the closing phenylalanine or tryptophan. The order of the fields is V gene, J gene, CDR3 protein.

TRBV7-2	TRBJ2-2	ASSLNQGGSGGELF
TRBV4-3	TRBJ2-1	ASSLTSGRFFNEQF
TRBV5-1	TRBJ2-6	ASSLAGSGANVLT
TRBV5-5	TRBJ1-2	ASSPDSPRVYGYT
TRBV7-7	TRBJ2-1	ASSPSGVGMEQF
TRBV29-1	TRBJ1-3	SVAWRGSGNTIY
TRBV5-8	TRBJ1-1	ASSLKSWTGITEAF
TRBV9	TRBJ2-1	ASSVGGGSSYNEQF
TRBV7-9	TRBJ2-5	AGSPTSGGLGETQY
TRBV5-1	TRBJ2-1	ASSLWGLGRGSSYNEQF
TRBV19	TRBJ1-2	ASSIGAERSYGYT
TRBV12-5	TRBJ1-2	ASGLVLSDSYENPAGYT
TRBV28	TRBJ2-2	ASMVGGTGELF
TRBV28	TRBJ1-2	ASSGHTTGNYGYT
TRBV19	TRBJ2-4	ASSSPGEKNIQY